This T cell receptor (beta chain) was found in a study of blood T cell repertoires in COVID-19. Study in general: Both acute and convalescent COVID-19 samples were obtained from the United States, Italy and Spain. The cDNA or gDNA used as material had been derived from T cells, B-cell-depleted T cells, or PBMCs.

The CDR3 covers 16 residues. From germline, CDR1 is ENHRY and CDR2 SYGVKD. Trimming cost V 3 bases and J 1 base, with 16 bases left between them. As processed by the authors: Amplification of reference gene primers was used by the study to estimate nucleated cell counts. Libraries were prepared by immunoSEQ multiplex PCR; TCRdb keeps only in-frame clonotypes and omits some of them. V, J and clone size reflect that table, while D and trimming were determined from the DNA. The table shows approximately 300,000 clones, with about 82% occurring only once. The receptor was isolated from a woman between 45 and 60 years old with acute or convalescent COVID-19. This chain links TRBV10-3 with TRBJ2-7; D might be TRBD2 (6 bases). Sequenced material: peripheral blood. CDR3 sequence: CAISDSLSGRSYEQYF. CDR3 nucleotide sequence: TGTGCCATCAGTGATTCACTAAGCGGGCGTTCCTACGAGCAGTACTTC.